Below, 18 T cell receptor beta chains from the same sample are listed, as sequenced in a study of human T cells and chemical hapten exposure. The time point here: patch test 1, 2 weeks after DPC sensitization. The treatment here: therapeutic diphenylcyclopropenone sensitization with weekly scalp DPC. TCRdb called the RACE reads again in MiXCR, with one record for every CDR3 protein. The sample shows 71,000 or so distinct CDR3 sequences, 7.5% to 10% of them seen only once. Here the sequenced sample was whole blood, taken in connection with sensitization to the hapten diphenylcyclopropenone (DPC). The source of these receptors is a middle-aged woman with alopecia areata. Some clones in this sample may be carry-over from other donors' samples.

This clonotype was detected a few times. This chain uses TRBV4-3 with TRBJ2-1, with 12 bases fitting TRBD2. CDR3 length equals 15 residues. With 0 bases clipped from V and 9 bases from J, the junction kept 3 bases outside the gene matches. Germline V gene lookup returns CDR1 LGHNA and CDR2 YSLEER. The CDR3 loop is CASSQETSGGTEQFF. The DNA of the CDR3 is TGCGCCAGCAGCCAAGAAACTAGCGGGGGGACTGAGCAGTTCTTC.

This clonotype was observed at least ten times. V gene TRBV27 combines with J gene TRBJ1-2; weak D call: TRBD1 (6 bases). The germline V and J ends were trimmed by 5 bases and 4 bases, with 14 bases remaining between them. The germline V gene encodes CDR1 MNHEY and CDR2 SMNVEV (reference sequence). The length of the CDR3 is 14 residues. CDR3 protein: CASSDLTGLYGYTF. The CDR3 DNA sequence: TGTGCCAGCAGTGACCTGACAGGCCTCTATGGCTACACCTTC.

This clonotype was picked up many times. The chain uses TRBV28 and TRBJ1-3; D might be TRBD1 (5 bases). The length of the CDR3 is 15 residues. CDR1 and CDR2 (germline): MDHEN, SYDVKM. V shed 3 bases and J shed 5 bases, with 14 bases lying between them. This CDR3 is CASSLPPPGRNTIYF. In DNA form, the CDR3 reads TGTGCCAGCAGTTTGCCCCCGCCGGGACGAAACACCATATATTTT.

Only a few counts were recorded for this clonotype. The V call is TRBV14, the J call TRBJ1-5, with D perhaps matching TRBD1 (5 bases). The germline CDR1 and CDR2 sequences are SGHDN and FVKESK. This CDR3 is 13 amino acids long. V lost 4 bases and J lost 3, with 7 bases in between. CDR3 region: CASSRQHNQPQHF. As DNA, the CDR3 is TGTGCCAGCAGCCGACAGCACAATCAGCCCCAGCATTTT.

This clonotype appeared many times. This sequence joins TRBV6-6 and TRBJ1-2; D perhaps matches TRBD1 (5 bases). CDR1 and CDR2 (germline): MNHNY, SVGAGI (reference sequence). The CDR3 loop spans 15 amino acids. V was pared by 0 bases and J by 1 base, with 9 bases between. CDR3 protein: CASSYSRGGNYGYTF. The CDR3 DNA is TGTGCCAGCAGTTACTCACGGGGGGGTAACTATGGCTACACCTTC.

The V call is TRBV18, the J call TRBJ1-6, with D unclear. Germline V CDR1 and CDR2: KGHSH, LQKENI. Trimming left V 3 bases short and J 4 bases short, with 7 bases between. This CDR3 contains 14 residues. The CDR3 nucleotides are TGTGCCAGCTCACCGATGGAATATAATTCACCCCTCCACTTT. Translating it yields CASSPMEYNSPLHF.

This chain uses TRBV4-3 with TRBJ2-5; no clear D gene. Looked up from germline, CDR1 is LGHNA and CDR2 is YSLEER. V was clipped by 0 bases and J by 8 bases, with 13 bases between them. This CDR3 is 14 amino acids long. The CDR3 protein is CASSQEGLSGTQYF. The CDR3 nucleotides are TGCGCCAGCAGCCAAGAAGGATTAAGTGGCACCCAGTACTTC.

This clonotype was observed many times. The chain joins TRBV6-5 to TRBJ2-7; TRBD2 matches at 10 bases. CDR3 length: 14 amino acids. Germline V CDR1 and CDR2: MNHEY, SVGAGI. J gave up 3 bases and V 2 bases, and 1 base lay outside the gene matches. DNA for the CDR3: TGTGCCAGCAGTTACGGGACTAGCGTCTACGAGCAGTACTTC. Its translation is CASSYGTSVYEQYF.

To note about this clonotype: This could be a read error, since a much larger clone is one nucleotide away. The chain is built from TRBV6-5 and TRBJ2-7, with D tentatively TRBD1 (5 bases). The CDR3 extends over 18 amino acids. Germline V CDR1 and CDR2: MNHEY, SVGAGI. This CDR3 is CASSYGLSARESSCEQYF. The CDR3 DNA is TGTGCCAGCAGTTATGGTCTTTCGGCCAGGGAAAGCTCCTGCGAGCAGTACTTC.

This clonotype was seen at least ten times. The chain employs TRBV7-6 and TRBJ2-5, with D unresolved. Per germline, CDR1 SGHVS and CDR2 FNYEAQ. With 1 base removed from V and 9 bases from J, the gap between germline ends came to 15 bases. CDR3 length: 14 residues. For the CDR3, the DNA is TGTGCCAGCAGCTTAGTCGTTCTACCTGTGGCCCAGTACTTC. Its protein is CASSLVVLPVAQYF.

This clonotype was seen a handful of times. The chain recombines TRBV12-3 or TRBV12-4 with TRBJ2-1, with D possibly matching TRBD1 (5 bases). Trimming pared 0 bases from V and 9 bases from J, leaving 12 bases between. The CDR3 consists of 14 residues. DNA for the CDR3: TGTGCCAGCAGTTTAGCGTCCAGGGTCAGTGAGCAGTTCTTC. Translating gives CASSLASRVSEQFF.

This clonotype has a handful of counts. The gene calls are TRBV2 and TRBJ2-2, with 9 bases fitting TRBD1. J was trimmed by 5 bases and V by 7 bases; bases with no gene match: 11. The CDR3 extends over 16 amino acids. Germline V gives CDR1 SNHLY, CDR2 FYNNEI. The CDR3 region is CASTPPGTGRTGELFF. CDR3 coding DNA: TGTGCCAGCACCCCACCCGGGACAGGGAGAACCGGGGAGCTGTTTTTT. Full variable domain (missing parts from reference TRBV2 and TRBJ2-2): EPEVTQTPSHQVTQMGQEVILRCVPISNHLYFYWYRQILGQKVEFLVSFYNNEISEKSEIFDDQFSVERPDGSNFTLKIRSTKLEDSAMYFCASTPPGTGRTGELFFGEGSRLTVL.

This clonotype was counted at least ten times. The chain is built from TRBV7-9 and TRBJ1-1, with D tentatively TRBD1 (5 bases). The CDR3 sequence is 14 residues long. The germline V gene encodes CDR1 SEHNR and CDR2 FQNEAQ (reference sequence). Trimming stripped 5 bases from V and 4 bases from J, with 14 bases between. CDR3 sequence: CASSLQRGVTEAFF. The CDR3 coding sequence is TGTGCCAGCAGCCTCCAGCGGGGGGTCACTGAAGCTTTCTTT.

There are many counts of this clonotype. V gene TRBV19 combines with J gene TRBJ2-2; D not resolved. The V end was cut by 3 bases, the J end by 6 bases, with 5 bases between. This CDR3 has 12 residues. Germline V lookup: CDR1 LNHDA, CDR2 SQIVND (reference sequence). The CDR3: CASSMTAGELFF. Here the CDR3 DNA reads TGTGCCAGTAGTATGACGGCCGGGGAGCTGTTTTTT.

There are a few counts of this clonotype. The chain employs TRBV5-4 and TRBJ2-3, with a weak D call TRBD2 (6 bases). V dropped 3 bases and J dropped 0 bases, with 17 bases sitting between them. The CDR3 extends over 17 amino acids. Germline V gene lookup returns CDR1 SGHNT and CDR2 YYREEE (reference sequence). The chain's CDR3 is CASSWVRRGLSTDTQYF. In DNA form, the CDR3 reads TGTGCCAGCAGCTGGGTTCGGCGGGGACTTAGCACAGATACGCAGTATTTT.

This clonotype was found a few times. The chain joins TRBV4-3 to TRBJ2-2; D may be TRBD1 (6 bases). V shed 4 bases and J shed 5 bases, with 20 bases lying between them. Germline V CDR1 and CDR2: LGHNA, YSLEER. CDR3 length equals 17 residues. The CDR3 reads CASSLKRWGQGTGELFF. CDR3 DNA: TGCGCCAGCAGCCTCAAAAGATGGGGCCAGGGGACCGGGGAGCTGTTTTTT.

This clonotype was picked up many times. The chain carries TRBV6-5 and TRBJ1-6, with TRBD1 matching 8 bases. CDR3 length: 18 amino acids. Per the germline V gene, CDR1 is MNHEY and CDR2 is SVGAGI. V trimming: 0 bases; J trimming: 5 bases; junction bases outside the gene matches: 9. CDR3 bases: TGTGCCAGCAGTTACTCGAAATTAACAGGGGGACATAATTCACCCCTCCACTTT. Its translation is CASSYSKLTGGHNSPLHF.

This clonotype was seen ten or more times. CDR3 sequence: CASSLVGGERYGYTF. CDR3 DNA: TGTGCCAGCAGCTTAGTTGGAGGGGAACGCTATGGCTACACCTTC. The chain couples TRBV7-2 to TRBJ1-2; possible D gene TRBD1, 5 bases. The ends were cut back, 1 base at V and 4 bases at J, with 13 bases in the middle. The CDR3 contains 15 residues. Germline V gene lookup returns CDR1 SGHTA and CDR2 FQGNSA.